The 8 T cell receptor beta chains in this list originate from one sample, sequenced in a study of CD8 T cells in Susac syndrome. Reverse transcription of roughly 0.45 to 1 ug RNA used random hexamers. Via MiXCR, TCRdb re-called the immunoSEQ multiplex PCR reads, giving one row per CDR3 protein. The sample holds hundreds of thousands of distinct CDR3 sequences, about 93% seen once. Sequenced sample: CD4+ T cells from PBMCs. All receptors come from a human donor with multiple sclerosis.

The chain uses TRBV9 and TRBJ2-7, with 10 positions matching TRBD1. CDR3 size: 13 residues. With V trimmed by 8 bases and J by 5 bases, 7 bases remained unmatched. Germline values: CDR1 SGDLS, CDR2 YYNGEE. The CDR3 nucleotides read TGTGCCAGTCACCGGGACAGGGGCGACGAGCAGTACTTC. This sequence encodes CASHRDRGDEQYF.

The chain joins TRBV6-5 to TRBJ1-2; 9 nucleotides match TRBD1. Germline-derived CDR1 and CDR2 are MNHEY and SVGAGI. V shed 0 bases, J shed 4 bases, and the junction held 3 bases outside the gene matches. The CDR3 length is 15 residues. CDR3: CASSYSGQGGYGYTF. In nucleotides, the CDR3 is TGTGCCAGCAGTTACTCGGGACAGGGAGGCTATGGCTACACCTTC.

The rearrangement joins TRBV28 to TRBJ1-6; TRBD1 is a possible D gene (5 bases). CDR3 length: 15 amino acids. CDR1 MDHEN and CDR2 SYDVKM come from the germline V gene. V lost 3 bases and J lost 6, with 12 bases in between. The CDR3 DNA reads as TGTGCCAGCAGTTTGGGGCGGGGAGCTAATTCACCCCTCCACTTT. It encodes CASSLGRGANSPLHF.

The chain joins TRBV9 to TRBJ2-3; TRBD1 aligns across 10 bases. This CDR3 is built from 16 residues. The germline CDR1 and CDR2 sequences are SGDLS and YYNGEE. J lost 6 bases, V lost 3 bases, and 10 bases had no gene match. The CDR3 DNA is TGTGCCAGCAGCGCTATGGGACAGGGGATTTCGGATACGCAGTATTTT. It is translated as CASSAMGQGISDTQYF.

This CDR3 is CASSLNSGANTGELFF. DNA for the CDR3: TGCGCCAGCAGCTTGAATAGCGGGGCGAACACCGGGGAGCTGTTTTTT. The V gene is TRBV5-1, the J gene TRBJ2-2; 8 bases agree with TRBD2. This CDR3 region has 16 residues. Germline V gene data show CDR1 as SGHRS and CDR2 as YFSETQ. V lost 1 base to trimming and J lost 0 bases; unmatched junction nucleotides: 2.

V and J are TRBV28 and TRBJ1-2; 8 bases are a match to TRBD1. CDR1 and CDR2 (germline): MDHEN, SYDVKM. Germline trimming cut 11 bases from V and 0 bases from J; bases unmatched to any gene: 5. The CDR3 extends over 13 amino acids. The CDR3 region has the DNA TGTGCCGCCTACAGGGGGGCTAACTATGGCTACACCTTC. Translated: CAAYRGANYGYTF.

J is TRBJ2-7 and V is TRBV24-1, with 9 bases fitting TRBD2. Germline assignment: CDR1 KGHDR and CDR2 SFDVKD. The CDR3 length is 17 residues. Germline trimming cut 5 bases from V and 3 bases from J; bases unmatched to any gene: 13. The CDR3 loop reads CATSGPLGVSGSYEQYF. DNA for the CDR3: TGTGCCACCAGTGGACCCCTAGGGGTTAGCGGGAGCTACGAGCAGTACTTC.

The V and J genes are TRBV30 and TRBJ2-3, with D uncertain. V gave up 3 bases and J gave up 6 bases, with 16 bases separating them. Germline V gene sequence: CDR1 GTSNPN, CDR2 SVGIG (reference sequence). The CDR3 runs 14 residues. DNA of the CDR3: TGTGCCTGGAGCTGGTCAGCGTCTGGGGATACGCAGTATTTT. Encoded protein: CAWSWSASGDTQYF. The full variable domain, its missing parts supplied by reference TRBV30 and TRBJ2-3, is SQTIHQWPATLVQPVGSPLSLECTVEGTSNPNLYWYRQAAGRGLQLLFYSVGIGQISSEVPQNLSASRPQDRQFILSSKKLLLSDSGFYLCAWSWSASGDTQYFGPGTRLTVL.